Sequencing of this TCR beta chain was carried out in a study of radiation and T cells in renal cell carcinoma. Time point denoted: blood 2 weeks post-SBRT. The treatment is: 15 Gy SBRT to primary tumor, nephrectomy 4 weeks later. This renal cell carcinoma was of the clear cell type. Clones were read by immunoSEQ multiplex PCR, and TCRdb kept only the in-frame ones, dropping some. The sample yields about 26,000 clones, over 75% seen once. The CDR3 covers 16 residues. Trimming removed 2 bases from V and 4 bases from J, with 18 bases in between. CDR1 and CDR2 from the germline V gene are ENHRY and SYGVKD.

The sample was blood, taken from a patient whose treatment included radiotherapy and nephrectomy. The sequence derives from a man in his sixties with renal cell carcinoma. The gene calls are TRBV10-3 and TRBJ2-7; D not certain. CDR3 loop: CAISELVDTLGYEQYF. DNA of the CDR3: TGTGCCATCAGTGAGCTGGTCGACACGTTGGGGTACGAGCAGTACTTC.